These T cell receptor beta chains were read from a single sample in a study of blood T cell repertoires in COVID-19. Using immunoSEQ multiplex PCR, the repertoire was profiled, and TCRdb retains in-frame clones only, with some absent. The repertoire holds 200,000 to 250,000 clones, more than 75% seen once, with 4% to 4.5% in the top ten. Material: peripheral blood. The receptors stem from a man aged 50-59 years with acute or convalescent COVID-19. The CDR3 runs from the conserved cysteine through the conserved F or W. A D gene is named only where the DNA matches it firmly.

length | V | D | CDR3
13 | TRBV3-1/TRBV3-2 | TRBD1 | CASSRTTGPEAFF
16 | TRBV5-5 | - | CASSLAHRATNEKLFF
18 | TRBV11-2 | TRBD1 | CASSLGLPDRGFAETQYF
12 | TRBV4-2 | - | CASSQDQAEAFF
14 | TRBV18 | - | CASSPRRGDEKLFF
13 | TRBV19 | - | CATGQITNYGYTF
14 | TRBV6-2/TRBV6-3 | TRBD1 | CASSYRDRGTEAFF
15 | TRBV5-4 | TRBD2 | CASSLDERGPYEQYF
12 | TRBV2 | - | CATTGTNTEAFF
15 | TRBV5-1 | - | CASTLSPGVNTEAFF
13 | TRBV29-1 | - | CSVRQHSNQPQHF
14 | TRBV27 | - | CASSFGGEGTEAFF
14 | TRBV18 | - | CASSPGQINSPLHF
14 | TRBV14 | TRBD1 | CASSQAYRGYGYTF
16 | TRBV5-6 | TRBD1 | CASSLWTGLSNEKLFF
15 | TRBV3-1/TRBV3-2 | TRBD1 | CASSQRQGANYGYTF
17 | TRBV13 | TRBD2 | CASSPPMGGGSYNEQFF
14 | TRBV5-1 | TRBD1 | CASSGGQVTYEQYF
16 | TRBV24-1 | - | CATSDSGSQGNREQYF
17 | TRBV2 | TRBD2 | CASSEPGLAGVTDTQYF
18 | TRBV5-4 | TRBD2 | CASSLDGLAGALQETQYF
16 | TRBV5-6 | - | CASSFGDRGTNEKLFF
14 | TRBV28 | TRBD1 | CASRPGTGSTEAFF
18 | TRBV4-2 | - | CASSQDGARQAVGDTQYF
19 | TRBV7-9 | TRBD1 | CASSSITGTGDKGPREQFF
17 | TRBV18 | - | CASSPRQARYMNTEAFF
16 | TRBV5-1 | - | CASSRVGRQNTGELFF
13 | TRBV5-5 | - | CASSLGVGTEAFF
15 | TRBV6-5 | - | CASQTRGARSDTQYF
17 | TRBV7-6 | TRBD1 | CASSPGTGGNPNTEAFF
14 | TRBV3-1/TRBV3-2 | - | CASSQGFRGTEAFF
14 | TRBV6-5 | - | CASSFGQRDYGYTF
15 | TRBV18 | TRBD2 | CASSRGSGAAYEQYF
12 | TRBV29-1 | - | CSVGAAANEQFF
15 | TRBV11-2 | - | CASSLDPGTGSPLHF
14 | TRBV5-6 | - | CASTLGGSSYEQYF
12 | TRBV2 | TRBD1 | CASMWDSGGYTF
16 | TRBV9 | - | CASSVLADPNTGELFF
16 | TRBV6-5 | TRBD2 | CASSYWTSGGGNEQYF
15 | TRBV7-9 | - | CASSPPPVEGNTIYF
14 | TRBV27 | TRBD1 | CASSFGTGGQPQHF
15 | TRBV7-2 | TRBD1 | CASSLGGTGIYEQYF
11 | TRBV29-1 | - | CSVTGWNEQFF
14 | TRBV7-2 | TRBD1 | CASSPGQANSPLHF
15 | TRBV9 | TRBD1 | CASSGGQGLQETQYF
14 | TRBV9 | - | CASSVAGMWQPQHF
14 | TRBV5-1 | - | CASRSSLGYNEQFF
15 | TRBV7-2 | - | CASSPAGRFVTEAFF
17 | TRBV7-6 | TRBD2 | CASSSRTSGSSYNEQFF
15 | TRBV7-9 | - | CASSYYRSSTDTQYF
15 | TRBV19 | TRBD1 | CASLRQGALNQPQHF
15 | TRBV2 | - | CASSGDSFSKNIQYF
12 | TRBV12-3/TRBV12-4 | TRBD1 | CASSYPGGIAFF
15 | TRBV6-1 | - | CASSEKESSGNTIYF
12 | TRBV6-6 | - | CASSGQGGKLFF
18 | TRBV2 | TRBD1 | CASRLYYRGRKGQETQYF
15 | TRBV6-5 | - | CASMKSGTSNSPLHF